Listed here is a single TCR beta chain. Its specificity is unknown. Through template switching, UMIs that included a 6-nucleotide sample barcode were added. Two rounds of nested PCR, of roughly 17 and 9 cycles, were run on TCRalpha and TCRbeta cDNA. One entry per CDR3 protein, without DNA, is what TCRdb gives after re-calling the 5' RACE reads. Here the sample table reports about 160,000 distinct CDR3 sequences. This sample is part of a study of monozygotic twins with inflammatory bowel disease. Whole-study findings and limits: Support for a single strong signal or clonotype associated with IBD was absent.

From germline, CDR1 is SGHRS and CDR2 YFSETQ. The CDR3 has 15 amino acids. This clonotype originated in a human donor with ulcerative colitis or Crohn's disease, or a healthy co-twin of an affected twin (not recorded which). Sequences were obtained from blood. V usage is TRBV5-1 and J usage is TRBJ2-2; no DNA is available, so the TRBD2 call from TCRdb remains unchecked. The CDR3 loop is CASSRTSGTAGELFF.